Below, 28 T cell receptor beta chains from the same sample are listed, as sequenced in a study of regulatory T cells in long-lasting Graves disease. Time point reported: newly diagnosed GD, antithyroid drugs for less than 3 months. The TCR library used RNA extracted from PBMCs. Sequencing libraries for TCR beta were prepared with iRepertoire HTBI primers and Arm-PCR of CDR3 regions. TCRdb re-derived calls from the multiplex PCR reads in MiXCR, one entry per CDR3 protein. The table shows about 500,000 distinct CDR3 sequences, with 12% occurring only once. Separately, the same data were catalogued under a study of T cells in Graves' hyperthyroidism and ophthalmopathy.

Sample: peripheral blood mononuclear cells (PBMCs), taken at new diagnosis, from a patient treated with antithyroid drugs. The receptors were sampled from a woman between 25 and 40 years old with Graves disease.

This clonotype has more than one count but fewer than ten. This rearrangement joins TRBV18 to TRBJ2-1; D gene unclear. V was cut by 2 bases and J by 2 bases, with 7 bases left in between. This CDR3 has 14 residues. CDR1 and CDR2 (germline): KGHSH, LQKENI. CDR3: CASSPMQTYNEQFF. DNA of the CDR3: TGTGCCAGCTCACCAATGCAAACCTACAATGAGCAGTTCTTC.

Many counts were recorded for this clonotype. This rearrangement joins TRBV7-6 to TRBJ2-5; D gene uncertain. Trimming pared 1 base from V and 5 bases from J, leaving 8 bases between. This CDR3 is built from 13 residues. Germline-derived CDR1 and CDR2 are SGHVS and FNYEAQ. CDR3 nucleotide sequence: TGTGCCAGCAGCTTAGGGAAAGGGGAGACCCAGTACTTC. It specifies CASSLGKGETQYF.

In this sample, this clonotype turned up many times. The chain combines TRBV2 with TRBJ1-5; tentative D call: TRBD1 (5 bases). CDR3 length: 16 amino acids. The germline V and J ends were trimmed by 6 bases and 5 bases, with 20 bases remaining between them. Germline-derived CDR1 and CDR2 are SNHLY and FYNNEI. The CDR3 nucleotides read TGTGCCAGCAGCTTCCGACGGGGAGGGGAGGATCAGCCCCAGCATTTT. Its protein is CASSFRRGGEDQPQHF.

Many counts were recorded for this clonotype. The J gene is TRBJ2-7, the V gene TRBV10-2; TRBD2 matches 10 bases. From germline, CDR1 is WSHSY and CDR2 SAAADI. The CDR3 has 14 amino acids. The V segment lost 7 bases and the J segment 6 bases; nucleotides outside the gene matches: 9. The CDR3 protein is CASKPGLAYLEQYF. In DNA, the CDR3 is TGCGCCAGCAAACCGGGACTAGCGTATCTCGAGCAGTACTTC.

Remarks on this clonotype: A read error may explain this, as a much larger clone is one base away. The genes are TRBV7-2 and TRBJ1-3; a weak D match, TRBD1 (6 bases). CDR1 and CDR2 (germline): SGHTA, FQGNSA. The CDR3 runs to 18 residues. The CDR3 is CASSRRGTGGGSGNTTYF. CDR3 DNA: TGTGCCAGCAGCCGGAGGGGGACCGGGGGCGGCTCTGGAAACACCACATATTTT.

This clonotype was recorded a few times. The chain links TRBV19 to TRBJ2-5, with 9 bases fitting TRBD2. The germline CDR1 and CDR2 sequences are LNHDA and SQIVND (reference sequence). The CDR3 spans 16 residues. The ends lost 0 bases at V and 1 base at J; junction bases unmatched: 3. In nucleotides, the CDR3 is TGTGCCAGTAGTATAGATGGCGGGAGGGTCCAAGAGACCCAGTACTTC. Its protein product is CASSIDGGRVQETQYF.

This clonotype occurred many times. The J gene is TRBJ2-3, the V gene TRBV19, with 13 positions matching TRBD2. The ends lost 3 bases at V and 3 bases at J; junction bases unmatched: 6. Per the germline V gene, CDR1 is LNHDA and CDR2 is SQIVND (reference sequence). This CDR3 is 17 amino acids long. The chain's CDR3 is CASSIGLAGERTDTQYF. The CDR3 coding sequence is TGTGCCAGTAGTATCGGACTAGCGGGAGAACGAACAGATACGCAGTATTTT. The whole variable domain, remainder taken from reference TRBV19 and TRBJ2-3, is DGGITQSPKYLFRKEGQNVTLSCEQNLNHDAMYWYRQDPGQGLRLIYYSQIVNDFQKGDIAEGYSVSREKKESFPLTVTSAQKNPTAFYLCASSIGLAGERTDTQYFGPGTRLTVL.

The chain has TRBV7-6 and TRBJ2-3; 15 nucleotides line up with TRBD2. The CDR3 covers 20 residues. V shed 1 base and J 1 base; nucleotides not matched to a gene: 9. CDR1 and CDR2 from the germline V gene are SGHVS and FNYEAQ. For the CDR3, the DNA is TGTGCCAGCAGCTTAGAGGTCGGACTAGCGGGAGGGCCGGGCACAGATACGCAGTATTTT. This translates into CASSLEVGLAGGPGTDTQYF.

Points on this clonotype: Given a far larger clone just one base away, this is likely a sequencing read error. The chain employs TRBV2 and TRBJ2-3; TRBD2 matches at 12 bases. The DNA end is a closer match to TRBJ2-1, so the J assignment may be wrong. The V gene's germline CDR1 is SNHLY and CDR2 FYNNEI. The CDR3 spans 22 residues. CDR3 nucleotide sequence: TGTGCCAGCAGTGAGCGGGCTAGCGGGAGGGCTCGGACCATCATCTCCTACAATGAGCAGTTCTTC. It is translated as CASSERASGRARTIISYNEQFF.

This clonotype was picked up many times. The V gene is TRBV7-9, the J gene TRBJ2-1; possibly TRBD2 for D (6 bases). Germline V lookup: CDR1 SEHNR, CDR2 FQNEAQ (reference sequence). The CDR3 spans 15 residues. V was trimmed by 5 bases and J by 10 bases, leaving 21 bases between them. CDR3 DNA sequence: TGTGCCAGCAGCGCCCAGGGATTAATTGGGGGGGAGCAGTTCTTC. The encoded protein is CASSAQGLIGGEQFF.

Turning to this clonotype: This may come from a read error, since a much larger clone is one base off. This chain connects TRBV7-9 to TRBJ2-3; no definite D call. The V and J ends lost 2 bases and 2 bases respectively, with 5 bases between them. Germline CDR1 and CDR2: SEHNR and FQNEAQ (reference sequence). The length of the CDR3 is 13 residues. CDR3 sequence reads: CASSLPNTDTQYF. The CDR3 coding sequence is TGTGCCAGCAGCTTACCTAACACAGATACGCAGTATTTT.

In this sample, this clonotype turned up a few times. J is TRBJ2-7 and V is TRBV7-6, with D possibly TRBD2 on 6 matching bases. The CDR3 is made up of 13 amino acids. The germline V gene encodes CDR1 SGHVS and CDR2 FNYEAQ. V was pared by 5 bases and J by 6 bases, with 14 bases between. CDR3 in DNA: TGTGCCAGCAGCCAACCGGGACTCAGCGAGCAGTACTTC. This sequence encodes CASSQPGLSEQYF. The full variable domain, rest sourced from reference TRBV7-6 and TRBJ2-7, is GAGVSQSPRYKVTKRGQDVALRCDPISGHVSLYWYRQALGQGPEFLTYFNYEAQQDKSGLPNDRFSAERPEGSISTLTIQRTEQRDSAMYRCASSQPGLSEQYFGPGTRLTVT.

In this sample, this clonotype turned up many times. This sequence joins TRBV6-5 and TRBJ1-1, with D tentatively TRBD1 (6 bases). In germline, CDR1 is MNHEY, CDR2 SVGAGI. The ends were cut back, 2 bases at V and 4 bases at J, with 14 bases in the middle. The CDR3 covers 15 residues. The CDR3 DNA is TGTGCCAGCAGTTACGTCCTAGGGGGAGGCACTGAAGCTTTCTTT. The encoded protein is CASSYVLGGGTEAFF.

This clonotype turned up a few times. Here the CDR3 omits its conserved ending phenylalanine or tryptophan, so a read error is the likely source. V usage is TRBV2 and J usage is TRBJ2-1; TRBD2 agrees at 7 bases. The germline V gene has CDR1 SNHLY and CDR2 FYNNEI. The CDR3 length is 16 residues. V trimming: 8 bases; J trimming: 8 bases; junction bases outside the gene matches: 18. CDR3 loop: CASSVPLAASGYEQFL. CDR3 nucleotide sequence: TGTGCCAGCTCGGTCCCTCTAGCGGCTTCCGGCTATGAGCAGTTCCTC.

The chain recombines TRBV10-1 with TRBJ2-1, with D perhaps TRBD2 (5 bases). The CDR3 contains 15 residues. V was pared by 0 bases and J by 6 bases, with 12 bases between. The germline gives CDR1 WNHNN, CDR2 SYGVQD (reference sequence). CDR3: CASSESGGSLNEQFF. The CDR3 nucleotides are TGCGCCAGCAGTGAGTCAGGAGGATCTCTCAATGAGCAGTTCTTC.

Comments on this clonotype: This clone may be a read error of a much larger clone one base away. The chain carries TRBV20-1 and TRBJ1-1, with D maybe TRBD1 (5 bases). CDR1 is DFQATT and CDR2 is SNEGSKA in the germline V gene (reference sequence). Trimming cost V 5 bases and J 4 bases, with 14 bases left between them. CDR3 length: 13 amino acids. The CDR3 DNA follows: TGCAGTGCTTCCGGGGGTTTGGTCACTGAAGCTTTCTTT. It encodes CSASGGLVTEAFF.

This clonotype was observed at least ten times. The genes are TRBV27 and TRBJ2-3; D perhaps matches TRBD2 (5 bases). Per germline, CDR1 MNHEY and CDR2 SMNVEV (reference sequence). Trimming removed 0 bases at V and 4 bases at J, with 8 bases between. The CDR3 covers 14 residues. The CDR3 coding sequence is TGTGCCAGCAGTTTATCCCGGACTTCAGATACGCAGTATTTT. Its translation: CASSLSRTSDTQYF.

Ten or more counts support this clonotype. The gene calls are TRBV18 and TRBJ2-1, with TRBD1 identical over 7 bases. V gave up 0 bases and J gave up 2 bases; unmatched junction bases: 1. Germline CDR1 KGHSH, CDR2 LQKENI. This CDR3 comprises 15 residues. CDR3 sequence (DNA): TGTGCCAGCTCACCACCCCAGGGGGCCTACAATGAGCAGTTCTTC. It encodes CASSPPQGAYNEQFF.

This clonotype showed up many times. The chain has TRBV3-1 and TRBJ2-7; TRBD1 agrees at 8 bases. The CDR3 loop spans 14 amino acids. The germline gives CDR1 LGHDT, CDR2 YNNKEL (reference sequence). Germline trimming cut 2 bases from V and 6 bases from J; bases unmatched to any gene: 6. In DNA, the CDR3 is TGTGCCAGCAGCCAATGGACAGGGAGGATCGAGCAGTACTTC. It specifies CASSQWTGRIEQYF.

The chain employs TRBV28 and TRBJ1-2, with 10 bases lining up with TRBD1. Germline lookup yields CDR1 MDHEN and CDR2 SYDVKM. Germline trimming cut 4 bases from V and 4 bases from J; bases unmatched to any gene: 6. The CDR3 length is 15 residues. The CDR3 bases are TGTGCCAGCAGTTCCTTGACAGGGGGCGTCTATGGCTACACCTTC. It yields the protein CASSSLTGGVYGYTF.

This clonotype came up once. The V call is TRBV25-1, the J call TRBJ1-6, with 7 bases fitting TRBD1. Germline-derived CDR1 and CDR2 are MGHDK and SYGVNS. This CDR3 contains 13 residues. Germline trimming cut 7 bases from V and 6 bases from J; bases unmatched to any gene: 3. The CDR3 reads CASKGQSNSPLHF. As DNA, the CDR3 is TGTGCCAGCAAGGGACAGAGTAATTCACCCCTCCACTTT.

This clonotype occurred a few times. The chain has TRBV19 and TRBJ2-1, with 15 bases identical to TRBD2. The junction had 21 bases not matched to a gene; V was cut back by 7 bases and J by 2 bases. The CDR3 runs to 22 residues. CDR1 is LNHDA, CDR2 SQIVND, per germline (reference sequence). CDR3 nucleotide sequence: TGTGCCAGTACGAGGCGGCAGGGGGGGGGGACTAGCGGGAGGAAGACCTACAATGAGCAGTTCTTC. It translates to CASTRRQGGGTSGRKTYNEQFF.

Ten or more counts support this clonotype. V gene TRBV5-6 combines with J gene TRBJ2-7; D call uncertain. Looked up from germline, CDR1 is SGHDT and CDR2 is YYEEEE. The CDR3 has 14 residues. With 4 bases removed from V and 6 bases from J, the gap between germline ends came to 17 bases. In DNA, the CDR3 is TGTGCCAGCAGCCTCCGCCGCCAGTTCGCCGAGCAGTACTTC. Amino acids: CASSLRRQFAEQYF. The full variable domain, completed using reference TRBV5-6 and TRBJ2-7, is DAGVTQSPTHLIKTRGQQVTLRCSPKSGHDTVSWYQQALGQGPQFIFQYYEEEERQRGNFPDRFSGHQFPNYSSELNVNALLLGDSALYLCASSLRRQFAEQYFGPGTRLTVT.

This clonotype was counted many times. The DNA of the CDR3 is TGCAGTGCTACCCGGACTAGCGGGCAATTCCAGTACTTC. Protein: CSATRTSGQFQYF. The chain is built from TRBV20-1 and TRBJ2-7, with 11 bases lining up with TRBD2. Trimming at V came to 4 bases and at J to 10 bases, leaving 9 bases not matched to a gene. Germline CDR1 is DFQATT and CDR2 is SNEGSKA (reference sequence). This CDR3 is built from 13 residues.

The sample holds many counts of this clonotype. The chain is built from TRBV7-9 and TRBJ2-1; 7 bases map to TRBD2. Germline loops: CDR1 SEHNR, CDR2 FQNEAQ (reference sequence). V lost 4 bases, J lost 0 bases, and 6 bases stayed unmatched. This CDR3 has 16 residues. The chain's CDR3 is CASSSFGGVSYNEQFF. CDR3 DNA sequence: TGTGCCAGCAGCTCCTTTGGGGGGGTCTCCTACAATGAGCAGTTCTTC.

The V call is TRBV30, the J call TRBJ1-1, with a possible D match to TRBD1 (5 bases). CDR3 size: 12 residues. Germline V gives CDR1 GTSNPN, CDR2 SVGIG (reference sequence). Trimming took off 5 bases at V and 0 bases at J, with 7 bases between the two ends. DNA of the CDR3: TGTGCCTGGTCAGGGATGAACACTGAAGCTTTCTTT. Translated, it gives CAWSGMNTEAFF.

The rearrangement joins TRBV6-1 to TRBJ2-5; 8 nucleotides align to TRBD2. V lost 1 base, J lost 1 base, and 5 bases stayed unmatched. Germline loops: CDR1 MNHNS, CDR2 SASEGT. CDR3 length equals 16 residues. The CDR3 loop is CASSEEASGLQETQYF. CDR3 in DNA: TGTGCCAGCAGTGAAGAGGCTAGCGGGCTCCAAGAGACCCAGTACTTC.

Only a few counts were recorded for this clonotype. The chain couples TRBV10-3 to TRBJ2-3; D may correspond to TRBD1 or TRBD2 (5 bases each). This CDR3 contains 13 residues. Trimming pared 5 bases from V and 6 bases from J, leaving 12 bases between. The V gene's germline CDR1 is ENHRY and CDR2 SYGVKD. The CDR3 reads CAISTQGEDTQYF. CDR3 bases: TGTGCCATCAGTACACAAGGGGAGGATACGCAGTATTTT.